The clone carrying this TCR beta chain was seen a handful of times. The antigen remains unidentified. Construction of TCR beta libraries relied on iRepertoire HTBI primers and on Arm-PCR targeting CDR3 regions. Via MiXCR, TCRdb re-called the multiplex PCR reads, giving one row per CDR3 protein. The data contain some 300,000 distinct CDR3 sequences, roughly a fifth of them singletons. The sample's time point: persistent/refractory GD, antithyroid drugs over 5 years with positive TRAb. The TCR library used RNA extracted from PBMCs. Germline assignment: CDR1 MNHEY and CDR2 SVGEGT. The CDR3 is made up of 15 amino acids. The V gene end was trimmed by 6 bases and the J gene end by 7 bases; junction bases not matched to a gene: 9. The data were obtained in a study of regulatory T cells in long-lasting Graves disease. Study results and limitations: There were preferences for TRBV28, TRBJ1-2 and TRBJ2-5 in persistent disease.

Here the sequenced sample was peripheral blood mononuclear cells (PBMCs), taken when the disease was refractory, from a patient treated with antithyroid drugs. This chain joins TRBV6-2 or TRBV6-3 and TRBJ2-4; 10 positions agree with TRBD1. The receptor comes from a female donor with Graves disease. CDR3 amino acids: CASSNERQGANIQYF. As DNA, the CDR3 is TGTGCCAGCAGCAACGAACGACAGGGGGCCAACATTCAGTACTTC.